This TCR beta chain was sequenced in a study of long-term antiretroviral therapy in people with HIV. Study-wide findings and caveats: Pre-ART-expanded clones dominated the repertoire at all time points. Absence of data on ART adherence, viral resistance or therapy changes was noted.

Germline assignment: CDR1 SGDLS and CDR2 YYNGEE. The CDR3 is made up of 16 amino acids. The V end lost 1 base, the J end lost 2 bases, and 12 bases lay between the germline ends. A note on this clone: Its matching antigen is unknown.

At survey level, the immunoSEQ assay was run in its v3.0 version. TCRdb's copy holds only in-frame clones and misses some; the assay was immunoSEQ multiplex PCR. Here the sample spans 25,000 to 35,000 clones, about 82% being singletons. The receptor was derived from a woman in her thirties with HIV. The V call is TRBV9, the J call TRBJ2-2; D is undetermined. Source: unsorted PBMCs, taken 0.8 years after starting antiretroviral therapy. CDR3 residues: CASSVQQPANTGELFF. CDR3 bases: TGTGCCAGCAGCGTACAACAGCCTGCAAACACCGGGGAGCTGTTTTTT.